Detailed here is one T cell receptor beta chain. The sample belongs to a study of blood T cell repertoires in COVID-19. There are 13 residues in the CDR3. CDR1 is MNHNS and CDR2 is SASEGT in the germline V gene. V was trimmed by 3 bases and J by 4 bases, leaving 9 bases between them. Method: immunoSEQ multiplex PCR; TCRdb's copy keeps in-frame clones and lacks some. The table lists 61,000 or so clones, almost 90% of them singletons. Sequencing was performed on peripheral blood. This TCR derives from a woman aged 80 or older with active COVID-19. The V and J genes are TRBV6-1 and TRBJ1-2; D may be TRBD1 (5 bases). CDR3 sequence (DNA): TGTGCCAGCAGTGACCGACAGCCCTATGGCTACACCTTC. Residues: CASSDRQPYGYTF.